The 20 T cell receptor beta chains in this list originate from one sample, sequenced in a study of blood T cell repertoires in COVID-19. Using immunoSEQ multiplex PCR, the repertoire was profiled, and TCRdb retains in-frame clones only, with some absent. The data contain about 140,000 clones, over 60% of them singletons. Sequencing input: peripheral blood. Receptors originate from a woman aged 45-60 years with active or convalescent COVID-19.

The chain carries TRBV23-1 and TRBJ1-4; no clear D. TRBV23-1 is filed as an ORF, its function uncertain. The CDR3 extends over 11 amino acids. V lost 6 bases and J lost 8, with 7 bases in between. This CDR3 reads CASSLLEKLFF. The DNA for the CDR3 is TGCGCCAGCAGCCTTTTAGAAAAACTGTTTTTT.

The V call is TRBV19, the J call TRBJ2-3; 9 nucleotides align to TRBD2. The V gene's germline CDR1 is LNHDA and CDR2 SQIVND (reference sequence). There are 17 residues in the CDR3. With 0 bases clipped from V and 5 bases from J, the junction kept 9 bases outside the gene matches. CDR3 residues: CASSIDLGGRAKDTQYF. DNA of the CDR3: TGTGCCAGTAGTATAGATCTGGGCGGGAGGGCCAAAGATACGCAGTATTTT.

This chain uses TRBV4-3 with TRBJ1-1; D remains unclear. This CDR3 is built from 13 residues. Trimming left V 1 base short and J 5 bases short, with 8 bases between. CDR1 LGHNA and CDR2 YSLEER come from the germline V gene. In DNA form, the CDR3 reads TGCGCCAGCAGCCAAGGGTCGCAGACTGAAGCTTTCTTT. This translates into CASSQGSQTEAFF.

This sequence joins TRBV18 and TRBJ1-4; D might be TRBD1 (6 bases). Germline V CDR1 and CDR2: KGHSH, LQKENI. The CDR3 has 17 residues. The V and J ends lost 6 bases and 2 bases respectively, with 19 bases between them. This chain's CDR3 is CASSSDELRGTNEKLFF. The CDR3 nucleotides are TGTGCCAGCTCCTCCGATGAGTTAAGGGGGACTAATGAAAAACTGTTTTTT.

This clone was seen once. The rearrangement uses TRBV7-2 and TRBJ1-2; D perhaps matches TRBD1 (6 bases). This CDR3 comprises 15 residues. Looked up from germline, CDR1 is SGHTA and CDR2 is FQGNSA. Between the trimmed V and J ends, which lost 4 bases and 1 base, there was a span of 13 bases. CDR3 in DNA: TGTGCCAGCAGCTACAACAGGGTCGGTAACTATGGCTACACCTTC. Amino acids: CASSYNRVGNYGYTF.

V usage is TRBV7-3 and J usage is TRBJ2-2, with 8 bases matching TRBD1. The CDR3 sequence is 14 residues long. V lost 5 bases to trimming and J lost 5 bases; unmatched junction nucleotides: 4. Germline CDR1 reads SGHTA; CDR2 reads FQGTGA. CDR3 residues: CASSGTGGTGELFF. CDR3 bases: TGTGCCAGCAGCGGGACAGGTGGGACCGGGGAGCTGTTTTTT.

The chain couples TRBV28 to TRBJ2-7, with 9 bases fitting TRBD2. Germline CDR1 MDHEN, CDR2 SYDVKM. The CDR3 is made up of 13 amino acids. The ends lost 6 bases at V and 5 bases at J; junction bases unmatched: 5. DNA for the CDR3: TGTGCCAGCAGACCCGGGACTAGCAACGAGCAGTACTTC. Residues: CASRPGTSNEQYF. Looking up the rest from reference TRBV28 and TRBJ2-7 gives the full variable domain: DVKVTQSSRYLVKRTGEKVFLECVQDMDHENMFWYRQDPGLGLRLIYFSYDVKMKEKGDIPEGYSVSREKKERFSLILESASTNQTSMYLCASRPGTSNEQYFGPGTRLTVT.

The V and J genes are TRBV7-3 and TRBJ2-1; TRBD2 matches at 12 bases. The length of the CDR3 is 15 residues. Trimming took 5 bases from V and 3 from J; bases not matched to a gene: 2. Germline V lookup: CDR1 SGHTA, CDR2 FQGTGA. CDR3 DNA: TGTGCCAGCAGCAAGGGACTAGCGGGCTACAATGAGCAGTTCTTC. Translation: CASSKGLAGYNEQFF.

This clone was counted a single time. The chain recombines TRBV6-2 or TRBV6-3 with TRBJ2-3, with D perhaps TRBD1 (6 bases). The CDR3 is 15 amino acids. Germline assignment: CDR1 MNHEY and CDR2 SVGEGT. V gave up 5 bases and J gave up 2 bases, with 14 bases separating them. The CDR3: CASSETGRSTDTQYF. The DNA for the CDR3 is TGTGCCAGCAGTGAGACAGGTCGCTCCACAGATACGCAGTATTTT.

The V call is TRBV4-3, the J call TRBJ2-1; 11 positions agree with TRBD2. Germline CDR1 LGHNA, CDR2 YSLEER. The CDR3 consists of 15 residues. Losses at the gene ends were 2 bases for V and 8 bases for J; bases not matched to a gene: 5. Here the CDR3 reads CASSQPTSGSDEQFF. The CDR3 coding sequence is TGCGCCAGCAGCCAACCAACTAGCGGGAGCGATGAGCAGTTCTTC.

The rearrangement uses TRBV2 and TRBJ2-2, with TRBD1 matching over 10 bases. CDR3 length: 15 amino acids. With V trimmed by 8 bases and J by 6 bases, 9 bases remained unmatched. Per the germline V gene, CDR1 is SNHLY and CDR2 is FYNNEI. CDR3 amino acids: CASSLDRGNPGELFF. DNA of the CDR3: TGTGCCAGCTCCTTGGACAGGGGGAATCCCGGGGAGCTGTTTTTT.

This clone has more than one count but fewer than ten. The chain has TRBV11-2 and TRBJ2-7, with D possibly being TRBD1 (5 bases). The germline V and J ends were trimmed by 5 bases and 4 bases, with 12 bases remaining between them. The CDR3 consists of 13 residues. Germline V lookup: CDR1 SGHAT, CDR2 FQNNGV. CDR3 protein: CASSGNTGYEQYF. DNA of the CDR3: TGTGCCAGCAGCGGTAACACAGGTTACGAGCAGTACTTC.

The rearrangement links TRBV7-8 to TRBJ2-7; 7 nucleotides line up with TRBD2. Germline-derived CDR1 and CDR2 are SGHVS and FQNEAQ. The CDR3 runs to 15 residues. J lost 4 bases, V lost 4 bases, and 10 bases had no gene match. The CDR3 spells CASSSLLADSYEQYF. CDR3 sequence (DNA): TGTGCCAGCAGCTCGCTCCTAGCGGATAGTTACGAGCAGTACTTC.

The chain has TRBV6-1 and TRBJ1-2, with D possibly TRBD1 on 6 matching bases. The CDR3 contains 14 residues. V gave up 2 bases and J gave up 3 bases, with 10 bases separating them. Germline-derived CDR1 and CDR2 are MNHNS and SASEGT. The CDR3 loop is CASSETGYDYGYTF. The CDR3 DNA reads TGTGCCAGCAGTGAAACAGGGTATGACTATGGCTACACCTTC.

CDR3 nucleotide sequence: TGTGCCACCAGTGATTCTGTGAACACTGAAGCTTTCTTT. It yields the protein CATSDSVNTEAFF. The rearrangement uses TRBV24-1 and TRBJ1-1; D remains ambiguous. The germline V gene encodes CDR1 KGHDR and CDR2 SFDVKD. CDR3 length: 13 residues. V dropped 2 bases and J dropped 0 bases, with 3 bases sitting between them.

V and J are TRBV5-6 and TRBJ1-1, with a possible D match to TRBD1 (5 bases). The germline V and J ends were trimmed by 4 bases and 7 bases, with 17 bases remaining between them. CDR1 and CDR2 from the germline V gene are SGHDT and YYEEEE. The CDR3 is 14 residues long. The CDR3 sequence: CASSPVGRAYEAFF. The CDR3 nucleotides read TGTGCCAGCAGCCCCGTGGGCAGGGCGTATGAAGCTTTCTTT. Drawing the rest from reference TRBV5-6 and TRBJ1-1, the complete variable domain is DAGVTQSPTHLIKTRGQQVTLRCSPKSGHDTVSWYQQALGQGPQFIFQYYEEEERQRGNFPDRFSGHQFPNYSSELNVNALLLGDSALYLCASSPVGRAYEAFFGQGTRLTVV.

V usage is TRBV25-1 and J usage is TRBJ1-4; the match to TRBD1 covers 8 bases. The CDR3 contains 15 residues. The germline V gene has CDR1 MGHDK and CDR2 SYGVNS. Losses at the gene ends were 2 bases for V and 4 bases for J; bases not matched to a gene: 3. CDR3 bases: TGTGCCAGCAGTGAAAGGGACAGGTATAATGAAAAACTGTTTTTT. Translating it yields CASSERDRYNEKLFF.

This clone was picked up many times. The V gene is TRBV20-1, the J gene TRBJ1-1; maybe TRBD1 (5 bases). There are 13 residues in the CDR3. The germline CDR1 and CDR2 sequences are DFQATT and SNEGSKA (reference sequence). Trimming pared 6 bases from V and 5 bases from J, leaving 16 bases between. For the CDR3, the DNA is TGCAGTGCCAGTGTACAACGGGGGACTGAAGCTTTCTTT. Protein product: CSASVQRGTEAFF.

The V call is TRBV3-1 (or the pseudogene TRBV3-2), the J call TRBJ2-5; TRBD1 matches 8 bases. The CDR3 is made up of 15 amino acids. The V and J ends lost 1 base and 6 bases, in that order; junction bases with no gene match: 7. Germline V CDR1 and CDR2: LGHDT, YNNKEL (reference sequence). The CDR3 nucleotides are TGTGCCAGCAGCCAAGGTACAGGGGGTTTGAAGACCCAGTACTTC. Translated, it gives CASSQGTGGLKTQYF.

The V and J genes are TRBV11-3 and TRBJ1-2; D is perhaps TRBD1 (6 bases). Per germline, CDR1 SGHNT and CDR2 YENEEA. V was pared by 0 bases and J by 5 bases, with 13 bases between. CDR3 length: 15 residues. Here the CDR3 reads CASSLDDGTHYGYTF. CDR3 nucleotides: TGTGCCAGCAGCTTAGATGATGGGACACATTATGGCTACACCTTC.